The T cell receptor beta chain described here comes from a study of CD8 T cells in ankylosing spondylitis. Study results and limitations: Researchers reportedly found disease-linked clones significantly enriched in matched ankylosing spondylitis synovial fluid. CD8+ cells made up the disease-linked clones, which were relatively rare in peripheral blood. Existing reports had already noted some motif variants in reactive arthritis synovial fluid and blood.

This clonotype appeared a few times. Its antigen is currently unknown. TCRdb re-called the 5' RACE reads with MiXCR, one entry per CDR3 protein. This table holds 200,000 to 300,000 distinct CDR3 sequences, roughly a third found once. The CDR3 length is 15 residues. With 3 bases removed from V and 4 bases from J, the gap between germline ends came to 15 bases. Germline-derived CDR1 and CDR2 are SNHLY and FYNNEI. The rearrangement joins TRBV2 to TRBJ2-5; D possibly matches TRBD1 or TRBD2 (6 bases each). Sequences were obtained from blood, either unsorted or a sorted T cell fraction (not recorded which). The clonotype comes from a male donor with ankylosing spondylitis or in good health (not recorded which). The CDR3 region is CASSDRVSGAETQYF. The DNA for the CDR3 is TGTGCCAGCAGTGACAGGGTCTCGGGGGCAGAGACCCAGTACTTC. The complete variable domain, with remaining parts taken from reference TRBV2 and TRBJ2-5, reads EPEVTQTPSHQVTQMGQEVILRCVPISNHLYFYWYRQILGQKVEFLVSFYNNEISEKSEIFDDQFSVERPDGSNFTLKIRSTKLEDSAMYFCASSDRVSGAETQYFGPGTRLLVL.